Below are 4 T cell receptor beta chains sequenced from a single sample in a study of T cell repertoires in aging, cancer and after chemotherapy. Multiplex touch-down PCR with TRB-A/B primers amplified rearranged V-D-J TRB sequences. TCRdb recomputed calls from the multiplex PCR reads with MiXCR, one row per CDR3 protein. Of more than 15,000 distinct CDR3 sequences detected, 45% to 50% appear once; the ten largest clones hold roughly a tenth. Amplification of TCR beta used genomic DNA extracted from peripheral blood. The sequenced sample was blood. These receptors originate from a human donor in good health.

The chain couples TRBV27 to TRBJ2-7; D may correspond to TRBD1 or TRBD2 (5 bases each). Deletions cut 3 bases from V and 4 bases from J, with 13 bases between. The CDR3 spans 14 residues. Germline CDR1 is MNHEY and CDR2 is SMNVEV (reference sequence). In DNA form, the CDR3 reads TGTGCCAGCAGTTTCCGGGGCGCCGGATACGAGCAGTACTTC. It is translated as CASSFRGAGYEQYF.

In this sample, this clonotype turned up a few times. The chain is built from TRBV5-4 and TRBJ2-7; TRBD2 matches at 8 bases. The trim removed 4 bases at V and 4 bases at J, leaving 10 bases unmatched. The CDR3 has 15 amino acids. From germline, CDR1 is SGHNT and CDR2 YYREEE (reference sequence). CDR3 nucleotides: TGTGCCAGCAGCATAGGTAGGACTAGCTTGTACGAGCAGTACTTC. Its translation is CASSIGRTSLYEQYF. Looking up the rest from reference TRBV5-4 and TRBJ2-7 gives the full variable domain: ETGVTQSPTHLIKTRGQQVTLRCSSQSGHNTVSWYQQALGQGPQFIFQYYREEENGRGNFPPRFSGLQFPNYSSELNVNALELDDSALYLCASSIGRTSLYEQYFGPGTRLTVT.

In its sample, this clonotype was seen a few times. The chain uses TRBV27 and TRBJ1-6; 7 nucleotides line up with TRBD1. With V trimmed by 2 bases and J by 7 bases, 2 bases remained unmatched. From germline, CDR1 is MNHEY and CDR2 SMNVEV (reference sequence). This CDR3 is built from 14 residues. In DNA form, the CDR3 reads TGTGCCAGCAGTTTAGACAGGGAGAATTCACCCCTCCACTTT. It encodes CASSLDRENSPLHF.

The chain employs TRBV6-5 and TRBJ1-6; D ambiguous. The CDR3 runs 15 residues. The germline CDR1 and CDR2 sequences are MNHEY and SVGAGI. Trimming removed 1 base from V and 8 bases from J, with 12 bases in between. Here the CDR3 DNA reads TGTGCCAGCAGTTACTTAGCGGGATTGGATTCACCCCTCCACTTT. This translates into CASSYLAGLDSPLHF.